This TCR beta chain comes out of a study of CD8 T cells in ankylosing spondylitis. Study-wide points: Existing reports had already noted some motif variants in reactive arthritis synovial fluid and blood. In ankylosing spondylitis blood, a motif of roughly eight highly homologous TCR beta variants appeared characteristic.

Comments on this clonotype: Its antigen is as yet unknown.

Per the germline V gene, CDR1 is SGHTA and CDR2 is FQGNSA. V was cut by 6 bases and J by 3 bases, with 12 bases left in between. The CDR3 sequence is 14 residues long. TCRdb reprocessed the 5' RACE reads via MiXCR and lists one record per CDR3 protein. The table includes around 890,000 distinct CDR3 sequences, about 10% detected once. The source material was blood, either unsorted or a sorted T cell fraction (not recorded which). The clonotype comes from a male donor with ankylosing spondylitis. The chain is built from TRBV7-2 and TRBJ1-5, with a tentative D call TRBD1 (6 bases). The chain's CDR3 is CASRTQGPNQPQHF. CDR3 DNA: TGTGCCAGCAGGACACAGGGTCCCAATCAGCCCCAGCATTTT.